The rows below give T cell receptor beta chains drawn from one sample of a study of technical replicates of blood from a handful of donors. This table comes from immunoSEQ multiplex PCR, and its TCRdb copy is limited to in-frame clones, with some not included. Of roughly 81,000 clones listed, approximately 97% are singletons. The sample comprised T cells isolated from PBMCs. These receptor sequences come from a human donor in good health. CDR3s include the opening cysteine and the closing phenylalanine or tryptophan. Each record gives: V gene, J gene, D gene, clone size, CDR3 protein, CDR3 DNA. D genes are given only for firm matches. Rows give clone size only sometimes, using once, few, many, or a class for an expanded clone.

>TRBV7-8|TRBJ1-4|TRBD1|.
CASSLGGQGNEKLFF
TGTGCCAGCAGCTTAGGTGGACAGGGGAATGAAAAACTGTTTTTT
>TRBV11-2|TRBJ1-5|TRBD1|.
CASSLGPGQGDQPQHF
TGTGCCAGCAGCTTAGGGCCGGGACAGGGGGATCAGCCCCAGCATTTT
>TRBV4-2|TRBJ1-1|.|.
CASSQPDRAKAFF
TGTGCCAGCAGCCAACCAGACAGAGCTAAAGCTTTCTTT
>TRBV28|TRBJ2-7|TRBD1|few
CASSFFPGQSTYEQYF
TGTGCCAGCAGTTTTTTTCCGGGACAGAGTACCTACGAGCAGTACTTC
>TRBV5-1|TRBJ1-4|.|few
CASSVEQGPNEKLFF
TGCGCCAGCAGCGTCGAACAGGGACCTAATGAAAAACTGTTTTTT
>TRBV10-3|TRBJ2-7|.|.
CAISAVAGPNYYEQYF
TGTGCCATCAGTGCGGTGGCGGGACCTAATTACTACGAGCAGTACTTC
>TRBV7-8|TRBJ1-2|TRBD1|.
CASSRGTGALYGYTF
TGTGCCAGCAGCCGAGGGACAGGGGCCCTTTATGGCTACACCTTC
>TRBV7-6|TRBJ2-7|.|.
CASSLETDSSYEQYF
TGTGCCAGCAGCTTAGAAACAGACAGTTCCTACGAGCAGTACTTC
>TRBV5-1|TRBJ1-1|.|.
CASSIQIMNTEAFF
TGCGCCAGCAGCATACAGATTATGAACACTGAAGCTTTCTTT
>TRBV13|TRBJ2-2|TRBD1|.
CASSSGQGWYTGELFF
TGTGCCAGCAGCTCTGGACAGGGGTGGTACACCGGGGAGCTGTTTTTT
>TRBV2|TRBJ2-1|TRBD2|.
CASSEVTVGLAGGTEQFF
TGTGCCAGCAGTGAAGTAACTGTAGGTCTAGCGGGAGGAACTGAGCAGTTCTTC
>TRBV2|TRBJ2-3|TRBD2|few
CASSGGGANGDTQYF
TGTGCCAGCAGTGGCGGGGGGGCCAATGGAGATACGCAGTATTTT
>TRBV5-1|TRBJ1-3|TRBD1|.
CASSFGQGSGNTIYF
TGCGCCAGCAGCTTCGGACAGGGGAGCGGAAACACCATATATTTT
>TRBV19|TRBJ2-3|.|.
CASRVSADTQYF
TGTGCCAGTCGTGTCTCGGCAGATACGCAGTATTTT
>TRBV4-1|TRBJ2-7|TRBD1|.
CASSQVTPGQGSYEQYF
TGCGCCAGCAGCCAAGTTACCCCGGGACAGGGATCCTACGAGCAGTACTTC
>TRBV27|TRBJ1-2|.|.
CATGPGTFTGGYTF
TGTGCCACCGGGCCCGGGACATTCACTGGGGGCTACACCTTC
>TRBV5-1|TRBJ1-3|.|.
CASSLDPGWGRNTIYF
TGCGCCAGCAGCTTGGACCCGGGTTGGGGCCGGAACACCATATATTTT
>TRBV6-5|TRBJ1-5|.|.
CASSYERGSQPQHF
TGTGCCAGCAGTTACGAAAGAGGGAGTCAGCCCCAGCATTTT
>TRBV28|TRBJ2-7|TRBD1|.
CASSLGQSSYEQYF
TGTGCCAGCAGTTTGGGACAGAGCTCCTACGAGCAGTACTTC
>TRBV6-1|TRBJ1-5|TRBD1|.
CASGTGGVHQPQHF
TGTGCCAGCGGGACAGGGGGTGTTCATCAGCCCCAGCATTTT
>TRBV5-1|TRBJ1-1|.|once
CASSLGFRGKNTEAFF
TGCGCCAGCAGCTTGGGTTTCCGGGGAAAGAACACTGAAGCTTTCTTT
>TRBV27|TRBJ2-3|TRBD1|.
CASSFTGGATDTQYF
TGTGCCAGCAGCTTCACAGGGGGCGCGACAGATACGCAGTATTTT
>TRBV28|TRBJ2-1|.|.
CASSRQNNEQFF
TGTGCCAGCAGTCGACAAAACAATGAGCAGTTCTTC
>TRBV18|TRBJ2-3|TRBD2|.
CASSPTTGRAGGTDTQYF
TGTGCCAGCTCACCAACTACAGGCAGGGCGGGGGGCACAGATACGCAGTATTTT
>TRBV30|TRBJ1-1|TRBD1|.
CAWGTSGGVTEAFF
TGTGCCTGGGGTACTTCAGGGGGTGTCACTGAAGCTTTCTTT
>TRBV19|TRBJ2-2|.|.
CASSIARSRELFF
TGTGCCAGTAGTATCGCGAGGTCCCGGGAGCTGTTTTTT
>TRBV5-6|TRBJ2-3|.|.
CASSWRDGSTDTQYF
TGTGCCAGCAGCTGGCGGGATGGCAGCACAGATACGCAGTATTTT
>TRBV6-6|TRBJ2-1|.|.
CASTNPGQGGHNEQFF
TGTGCCAGCACCAACCCCGGGCAGGGTGGACACAATGAGCAGTTCTTC
>TRBV6-6|TRBJ2-3|TRBD2|.
CASTGGSYADTQYF
TGTGCCAGCACCGGCGGGAGTTATGCAGATACGCAGTATTTT
>TRBV7-6|TRBJ1-2|TRBD1|.
CASSSRQGANYGYTF
TGTGCCAGCAGCTCCAGACAGGGAGCTAACTATGGCTACACCTTC
>TRBV6-1|TRBJ2-3|.|.
CASSASILTDTQYF
TGTGCCAGCAGTGCCTCTATACTCACAGATACGCAGTATTTT
>TRBV11-2|TRBJ2-3|TRBD2|.
CASSSHGRDTQYF
TGTGCCAGCAGCTCTCACGGGAGGGATACGCAGTATTTT
>TRBV27|TRBJ2-4|.|.
CASSLSRSSVAKNIQYF
TGTGCCAGCAGTTTATCGAGGAGCTCCGTAGCCAAAAACATTCAGTACTTC
>TRBV19|TRBJ2-1|.|.
CASSIGGVGGQFF
TGTGCCAGTAGTATTGGAGGGGTCGGGGGGCAGTTCTTC
>TRBV6-1|TRBJ2-2|TRBD2|.
CATGTSAGTGELFF
TGTGCCACAGGGACTAGTGCAGGTACCGGGGAGCTGTTTTTT
>TRBV2|TRBJ1-5|.|.
CASNSRAENQPQHF
TGTGCCAGCAATTCTCGTGCGGAGAATCAGCCCCAGCATTTT
>TRBV4-1|TRBJ2-4|.|.
CASSQGGGKGLTKNIQYF
TGCGCCAGCAGCCAGGGAGGGGGTAAAGGGCTGACCAAAAACATTCAGTACTTC
>TRBV5-1|TRBJ1-1|.|.
CASSFARENTEAFF
TGCGCCAGCAGCTTCGCCAGGGAGAACACTGAAGCTTTCTTT
>TRBV5-1|TRBJ1-1|.|once
CASLGPEFEAFF
TGCGCCAGCCTTGGGCCTGAATTTGAAGCTTTCTTT
>TRBV9|TRBJ2-3|TRBD1|once
CASSAGDRGTDTQYF
TGTGCCAGCAGCGCCGGGGACAGGGGGACAGATACGCAGTATTTT
>TRBV7-9|TRBJ2-3|.|once
CASSPPGHAVADTQYF
TGTGCCAGCAGCCCCCCAGGGCACGCAGTCGCAGATACGCAGTATTTT
>TRBV6-5|TRBJ1-5|TRBD1|.
CASSMDREYQPQHF
TGTGCCAGCAGTATGGACAGGGAGTATCAGCCCCAGCATTTT
>TRBV5-6|TRBJ1-3|.|.
CASSATWLGNTIYF
TGTGCCAGCAGCGCTACCTGGTTGGGAAACACCATATATTTT
>TRBV5-1|TRBJ2-5|.|.
CASRTTDTTLSGTQYF
TGCGCCAGCAGGACAACGGACACGACCCTTTCCGGGACCCAGTACTTC
>TRBV27|TRBJ2-5|TRBD1|.
CASTTGGGETQYF
TGTGCCAGCACGACAGGGGGCGGGGAGACCCAGTACTTC
>TRBV19|TRBJ1-4|.|.
CASTIRGRSFEELFF
TGTGCCAGTACCATAAGGGGCAGGAGTTTCGAGGAACTGTTTTTT
>TRBV27|TRBJ2-7|TRBD2|.
CASSLRFLAGVFSYEQYF
TGTGCCAGCAGTTTAAGGTTCCTAGCGGGGGTATTTTCCTACGAGCAGTACTTC
>TRBV5-1|TRBJ2-3|TRBD2|.
CASSLPLLAGGRTDTQYF
TGCGCCAGCAGCTTACCGCTTCTAGCGGGGGGCCGCACAGATACGCAGTATTTT
>TRBV27|TRBJ2-3|TRBD1|.
CASQQGSPSTDTQYF
TGTGCCAGCCAACAGGGGTCTCCTAGCACAGATACGCAGTATTTT
>TRBV11-2|TRBJ1-5|TRBD1|.
CASSPGGTGGQPQHF
TGTGCCAGCAGCCCTGGTGGGACAGGGGGCCAGCCCCAGCATTTT
>TRBV5-1|TRBJ2-3|.|.
CASSSRGADTQYF
TGCGCCAGCAGCAGCCGGGGTGCAGATACGCAGTATTTT